Sequencing of this T cell receptor (beta chain) was carried out in a study of regulatory T cells in long-lasting Graves disease. Overall study context: Patients with persistent Graves' disease had over 5 years of antithyroid drugs and persistent TSH receptor antibodies.

V lost 1 base, J lost 0 bases, and 9 bases lay in between. Looked up from germline, CDR1 is SGHVS and CDR2 is FQNEAQ. CDR3 length: 16 amino acids. Study-level points and caveats: Persistent patients shared more public clonotypes (2,741) than newly diagnosed patients (over 900). Segments TRBV28, TRBJ1-2 and TRBJ2-5 showed preferential usage in persistent disease.

Time point denoted: persistent/refractory GD, antithyroid drugs over 5 years with positive TRAb. The TCR library was prepared using RNA isolated from PBMCs. Patients were enrolled at an endocrinology department in Xi'an, China. The TCR beta library used iRepertoire HTBI primers with Arm-PCR amplification of CDR3. TCRdb re-analysed the multiplex PCR reads in MiXCR, keeping a single row per CDR3 protein. Of 300,000 to 350,000 distinct CDR3 sequences detected, about 20% appear once; the ten largest clones hold 29%. The table lists this clonotype with many counts. Antigen: not known. The clonotype originates from a female donor with Graves disease. This chain joins TRBV7-8 and TRBJ1-4, with unresolved D. Sequences were derived from peripheral blood mononuclear cells (PBMCs), sampled when the disease was refractory, from a patient treated with antithyroid drugs. The CDR3 here is CASSLVRLTTNEKLFF. The CDR3 nucleotides read TGTGCCAGCAGCTTAGTACGACTTACAACTAATGAAAAACTGTTTTTT.